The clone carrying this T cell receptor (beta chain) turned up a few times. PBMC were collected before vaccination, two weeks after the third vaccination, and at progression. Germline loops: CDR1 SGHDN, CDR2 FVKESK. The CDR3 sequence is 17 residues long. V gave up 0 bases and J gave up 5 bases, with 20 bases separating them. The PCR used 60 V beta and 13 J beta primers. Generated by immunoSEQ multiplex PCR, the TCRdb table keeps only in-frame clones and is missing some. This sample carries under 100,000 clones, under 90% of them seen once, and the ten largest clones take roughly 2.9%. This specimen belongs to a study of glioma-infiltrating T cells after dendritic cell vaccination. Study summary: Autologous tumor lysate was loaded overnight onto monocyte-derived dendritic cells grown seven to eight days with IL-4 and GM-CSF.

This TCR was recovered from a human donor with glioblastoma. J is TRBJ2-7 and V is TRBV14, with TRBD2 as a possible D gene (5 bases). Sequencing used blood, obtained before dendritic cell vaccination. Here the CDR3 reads CASSQDFFFRGPDEQYF. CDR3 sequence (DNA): TGTGCCAGCAGCCAAGATTTCTTCTTCCGGGGTCCCGACGAGCAGTACTTC.